The sequence of this TCR beta chain was determined in a study of blood T cell repertoires in COVID-19 (dated by TCRdb to 2019 to 2021). A note on the overall study: Samples covering the acute and convalescent phases of COVID-19 were provided by collaborators in the United States, Italy and Spain. The prospective study material was composed of cDNA or gDNA derived from T cells, B-cell-depleted T cells, or PBMCs. The dataset comprised deeply sampled blood TCRbeta repertoires from subjects exposed to, actively infected with, or recovered from COVID-19. The repertoires were released in a freely available public database intended as a resource for research on the immune response to SARS-CoV-2. The samples were drawn from the first 160 participants of the ongoing ImmuneRACE study and from 1,254 subjects provided by 6 global collaborators. The sample metadata nearly always contained a de-identified subject ID, COVID-19 status, age in years and sex. Where HLA class I and class II types were available, the types were taken from metadata supplied by the sample provider, not from assay-based typing.

In the prospective study, participants were about 18 to 95 years old, resided in about 25 geographic areas of the United States, and were enrolled through a virtual design. In the prospective study, cohorts were assigned on the basis of participant-reported clinical history obtained from a screening survey and a study questionnaire. A participant counted as exposed if, within 2 weeks of entering the study, that participant had been in contact with someone who had a PCR-confirmed or clinician-diagnosed COVID-19 case. Mobile phlebotomists in the prospective study collected whole blood, serum and a nasopharyngeal or oropharyngeal swab from every participant. Participants in the prospective study had the option to provide additional blood draws and questionnaires over a roughly 2-month period. Prospective study blood samples were shipped either frozen or at room temperature before DNA extraction. Findings and caveats that apply to the study as a whole: The quantity of clinical and demographic metadata differed by source and by participant and was supplied without curation.

A remark on this clone: Which antigen it targets is not known. No much larger clonotype is one base removed from it; base qualities were not supplied.

TCRbeta CDR3 regions were amplified from genomic DNA using the immunoSEQ Assay, a bias-controlled multiplex PCR. Processing in the source paper ran as follows. The number of nucleated cells in each sample was estimated by amplification of reference gene primers within the assay. Sequence reads were collapsed and filtered to measure the absolute abundance of every unique TCRbeta CDR3 rearrangement. For each sample, productive Simpson clonality was calculated as the square root of Simpson's diversity index across productive rearrangements. Sourced from immuneACCESS, this table was stored by TCRdb with only in-frame sequences that have V and J called. A share of the clones is absent; for the studies checked, an unresolved V gene accounts for under half, and the remainder has no known explanation. V, J and clone size are taken as reported in that table, and D and trimming were inferred from the DNA itself. The sample includes 350,000 to 500,000 clones, with about 88% observed a single time. About 1.5% of the sample is taken by the ten largest.

V is cut back by 8 bases and J by 9 bases, with 12 bases in the junction unmatched. From the cysteine up to the phenylalanine, the CDR3 has a length of 15 residues. The CDR3 DNA has 45 bases and is translated from base 1. Sequences MNHEY (CDR1) and SVGAGI (CDR2) are obtained from the germline V gene. The sequence was collected from a woman under 30 who had been exposed to COVID-19. The V gene is TRBV6-5 and the J gene is TRBJ1-6, and TRBD1 matches 8 of the central bases. Source material: PBMCs or T cells enriched from blood (not recorded which). The DNA is TGTGCCAGCTCCCCCGGAACAGGGGGGACTTCACCCCTCCACTTT. This yields the protein CASSPGTGGTSPLHF.